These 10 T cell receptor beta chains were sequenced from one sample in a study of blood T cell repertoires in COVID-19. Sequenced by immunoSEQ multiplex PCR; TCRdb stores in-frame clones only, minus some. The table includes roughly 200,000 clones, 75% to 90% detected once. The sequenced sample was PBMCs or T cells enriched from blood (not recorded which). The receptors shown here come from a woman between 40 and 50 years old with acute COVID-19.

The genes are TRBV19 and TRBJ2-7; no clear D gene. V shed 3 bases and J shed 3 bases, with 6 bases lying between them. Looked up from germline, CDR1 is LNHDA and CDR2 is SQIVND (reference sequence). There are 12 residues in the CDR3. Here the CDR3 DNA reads TGTGCCAGTAGTATGGTCGGCTACGAGCAGTACTTC. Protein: CASSMVGYEQYF.

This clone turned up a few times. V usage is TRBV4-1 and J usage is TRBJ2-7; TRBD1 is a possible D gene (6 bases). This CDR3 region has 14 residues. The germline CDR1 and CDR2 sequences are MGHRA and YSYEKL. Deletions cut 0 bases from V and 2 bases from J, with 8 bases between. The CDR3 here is CASSQETGAYEQYF. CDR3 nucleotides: TGCGCCAGCAGCCAAGAGACAGGTGCCTACGAGCAGTACTTC.

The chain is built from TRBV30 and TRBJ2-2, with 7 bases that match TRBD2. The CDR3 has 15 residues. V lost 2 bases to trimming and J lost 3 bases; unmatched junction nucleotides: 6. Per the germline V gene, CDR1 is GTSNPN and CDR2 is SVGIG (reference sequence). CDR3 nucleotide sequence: TGTGCCTGGAGTCCTCCAGGGAGGGACACCGGGGAGCTGTTTTTT. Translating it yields CAWSPPGRDTGELFF.

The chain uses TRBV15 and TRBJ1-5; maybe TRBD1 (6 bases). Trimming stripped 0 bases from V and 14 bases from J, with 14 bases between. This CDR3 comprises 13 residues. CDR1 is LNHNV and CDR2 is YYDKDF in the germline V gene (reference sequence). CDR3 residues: CATSRDRGADEHF. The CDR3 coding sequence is TGTGCCACCAGCAGAGATCGGGGGGCCGATGAGCATTTT.

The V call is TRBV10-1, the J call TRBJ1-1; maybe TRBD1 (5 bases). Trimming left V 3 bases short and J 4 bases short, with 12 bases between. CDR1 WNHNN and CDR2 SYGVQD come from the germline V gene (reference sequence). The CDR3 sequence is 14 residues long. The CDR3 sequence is CASSDGGQGTEAFF. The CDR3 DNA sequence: TGCGCCAGCAGTGACGGAGGGCAGGGCACTGAAGCTTTCTTT.

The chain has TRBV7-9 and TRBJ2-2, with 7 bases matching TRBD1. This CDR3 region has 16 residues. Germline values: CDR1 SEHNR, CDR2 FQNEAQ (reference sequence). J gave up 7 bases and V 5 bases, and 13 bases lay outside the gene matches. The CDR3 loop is CASSPVDTGVGGELFF. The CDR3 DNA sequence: TGTGCCAGCAGCCCGGTTGATACAGGGGTAGGCGGGGAGCTGTTTTTT.

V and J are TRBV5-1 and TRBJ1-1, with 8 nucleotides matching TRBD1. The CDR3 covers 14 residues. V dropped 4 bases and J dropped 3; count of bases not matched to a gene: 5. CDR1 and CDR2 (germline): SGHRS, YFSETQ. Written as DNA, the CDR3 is TGCGCCAGCAGCGATCAGGGGGCGCACACTGAAGCTTTCTTT. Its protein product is CASSDQGAHTEAFF. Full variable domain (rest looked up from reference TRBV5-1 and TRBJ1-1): KAGVTQTPRYLIKTRGQQVTLSCSPISGHRSVSWYQQTPGQGLQFLFEYFSETQRNKGNFPGRFSGRQFSNSRSEMNVSTLELGDSALYLCASSDQGAHTEAFFGQGTRLTVV.

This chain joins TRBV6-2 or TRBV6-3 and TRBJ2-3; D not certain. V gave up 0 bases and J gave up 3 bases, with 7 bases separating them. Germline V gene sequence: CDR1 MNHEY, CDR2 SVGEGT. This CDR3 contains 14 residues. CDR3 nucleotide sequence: TGTGCCAGCAGTTACTCGACATTAACAGATACGCAGTATTTT. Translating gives CASSYSTLTDTQYF.

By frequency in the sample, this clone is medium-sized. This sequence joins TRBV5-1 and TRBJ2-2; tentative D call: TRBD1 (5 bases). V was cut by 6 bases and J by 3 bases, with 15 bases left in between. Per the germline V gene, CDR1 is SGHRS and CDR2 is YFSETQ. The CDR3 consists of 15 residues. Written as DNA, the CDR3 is TGCGCCAGCAAGCTTGGAACGACAGACACCGGGGAGCTGTTTTTT. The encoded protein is CASKLGTTDTGELFF.

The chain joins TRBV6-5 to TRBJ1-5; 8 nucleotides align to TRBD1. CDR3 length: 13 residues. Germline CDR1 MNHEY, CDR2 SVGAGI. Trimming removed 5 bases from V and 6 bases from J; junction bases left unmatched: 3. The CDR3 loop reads CASSRTGSQPQHF. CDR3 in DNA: TGTGCCAGCAGTCGGACAGGGTCTCAGCCCCAGCATTTT.